The present entry profiles one T cell receptor (beta chain) with its context. This clone was seen once. Its binding antigen is unknown. No clone much larger than this one lies a single base away; base qualities are absent. A second Seattle source provided samples from volunteer blood donors who had recovered from COVID-19. Collaborating institutions collected whole blood in K2EDTA tubes following their own protocols. For TCRbeta analysis, collaborators shipped samples in one of three forms: frozen whole blood, isolated PBMCs, or DNA extracted from either of those sample types. From the germline V gene (reference sequence), CDR1 is LGHDT and CDR2 is YNNKEL. Ends trimmed: V by 2 bases, J by 2 bases; bases unmatched to a gene: 7. Spanning cysteine to phenylalanine, the CDR3 consists of 17 amino acids. Only the CDR3 DNA stays, 51 bases, in frame from base 1. The immunoSEQ Assay, a bias-controlled multiplex PCR, was used to amplify TCRbeta CDR3 regions from genomic DNA. In the source study's methods: Nucleated cell counts per sample were estimated from amplification of reference gene primers within the assay. To quantify the absolute abundance of each unique TCRbeta CDR3 rearrangement, sequence reads were collapsed and filtered. For each sample, productive Simpson clonality was calculated by taking the square root of Simpson's diversity index across productive rearrangements. TCRdb obtained this table from immuneACCESS and retained in-frame rearrangements with V and J assigned. These tables miss some clones; where compared with another copy, unresolved V genes account for less than half of the shortfall, and the remainder is unexplained. The V and J calls and the clone size are those of that table, but D and trimming were determined from the DNA. Across this sample there are roughly 250,000 clones, with roughly 84% seen only once. Clones ranked in the top ten supply more than 1.5% of the sample.

The data were obtained in a study of blood T cell repertoires in COVID-19 (dated by TCRdb to 2019 to 2021). For the wider study: Collaborator samples came from the United States, Italy and Spain and covered acute and convalescent phases of COVID-19. The sample metadata nearly always contained a de-identified subject ID, COVID-19 status, age in years and sex. The samples were drawn from two sources: the first 160 participants of the ongoing ImmuneRACE study, and approximately 1,300 subjects contributed by 6 global collaborators. Where available, HLA class I and class II types were obtained from metadata supplied by the sample provider rather than from assay-based typing. The dataset comprised deeply sampled blood TCRbeta repertoires from subjects exposed to, actively infected with, or recovered from COVID-19. The prospective study material was composed of cDNA or gDNA derived from T cells, B-cell-depleted T cells, or PBMCs. The repertoires were made available in a free public database intended to serve as a resource for research on the immune response to SARS-CoV-2.

Beyond this particular receptor, the publication reports: How much clinical and demographic metadata was included differed by source and by participant, and the metadata was provided uncurated.

Sample: peripheral blood. The V and J segments used are TRBV3-1 (or the pseudogene TRBV3-2) and TRBJ2-3; TRBD2 aligns with 10 central bases. The clonotype originates from a woman aged 40 to 50 who had recovered from COVID-19. For the CDR3, the sequence is CASSQSLLAGATDTQYF. DNA sequence: TGTGCCAGCAGCCAATCTCTTCTAGCGGGGGCCACAGATACGCAGTATTTT.